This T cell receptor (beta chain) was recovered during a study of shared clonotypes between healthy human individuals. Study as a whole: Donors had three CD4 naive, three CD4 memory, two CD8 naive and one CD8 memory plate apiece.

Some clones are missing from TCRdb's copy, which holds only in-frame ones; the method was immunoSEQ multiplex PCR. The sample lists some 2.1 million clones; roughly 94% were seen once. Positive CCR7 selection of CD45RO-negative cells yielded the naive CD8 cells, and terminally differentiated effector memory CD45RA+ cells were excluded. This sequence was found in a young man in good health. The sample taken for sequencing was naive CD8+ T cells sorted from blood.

The CDR3 is CASSLGPTGRYSNQPQHF. The CDR3, as DNA: TGTGCCAGCAGTCTGGGACCAACGGGAAGATATAGCAATCAGCCCCAGCATTTT. The chain has TRBV28 and TRBJ1-5; D possibly corresponds to TRBD1 (5 bases). From germline, CDR1 is MDHEN and CDR2 SYDVKM. Trimming cost V 5 bases and J 0 bases, with 20 bases left between them. The CDR3 consists of 18 residues.